This entry describes one T cell receptor (beta chain). This CDR3 has 16 residues. The V end lost 2 bases, the J end lost 4 bases, and 18 bases lay between the germline ends. Per the germline V gene, CDR1 is MNHEY and CDR2 is SVGAGI. The data belong to a study of technical replicates of blood from a few donors. The data were produced by immunoSEQ multiplex PCR, yet TCRdb's version contains in-frame clones alone and is incomplete. This table holds about 83,000 clones, around 94% found once. This chain uses TRBV6-5 with TRBJ2-7; D is perhaps TRBD1 (5 bases). This clonotype was sampled from a human donor in good health. The sequenced sample consisted of T cells isolated from PBMCs. The CDR3 spells CASSYREGETRYEQYF. As DNA, the CDR3 is TGTGCCAGCAGTTACCGCGAAGGGGAAACACGGTACGAGCAGTACTTC.